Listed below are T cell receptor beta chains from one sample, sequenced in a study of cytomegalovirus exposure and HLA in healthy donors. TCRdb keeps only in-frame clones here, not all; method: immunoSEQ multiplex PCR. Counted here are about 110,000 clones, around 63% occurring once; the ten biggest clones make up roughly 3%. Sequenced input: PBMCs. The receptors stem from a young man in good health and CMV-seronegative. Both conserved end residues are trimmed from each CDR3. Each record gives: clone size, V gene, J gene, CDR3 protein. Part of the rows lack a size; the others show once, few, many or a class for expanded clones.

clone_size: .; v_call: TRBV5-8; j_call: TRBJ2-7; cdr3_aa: ASSLADFRRGRGEQY
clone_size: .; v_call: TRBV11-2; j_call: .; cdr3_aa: ASSLLVSYEQY
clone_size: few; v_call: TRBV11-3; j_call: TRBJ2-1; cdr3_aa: ASSLVTGYNEQF
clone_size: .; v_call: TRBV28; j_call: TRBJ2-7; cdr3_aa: ASSLDRRSSYEQY
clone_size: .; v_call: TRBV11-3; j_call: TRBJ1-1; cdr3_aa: ASSIQGNTEAF
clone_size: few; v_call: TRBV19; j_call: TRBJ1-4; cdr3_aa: ASSSGTEKLF
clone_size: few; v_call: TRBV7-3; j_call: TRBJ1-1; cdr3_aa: ASSPRDSNTEAF
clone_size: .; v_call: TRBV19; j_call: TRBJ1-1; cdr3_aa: ASSHGTGWTEAF
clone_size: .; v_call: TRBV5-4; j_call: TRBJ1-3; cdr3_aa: ASSLDFGQGPSGNTIY
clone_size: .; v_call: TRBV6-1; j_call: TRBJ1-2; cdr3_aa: ASTTKAQGDYGYT
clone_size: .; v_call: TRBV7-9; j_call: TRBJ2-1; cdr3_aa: ASSLPLAGVYNEQF
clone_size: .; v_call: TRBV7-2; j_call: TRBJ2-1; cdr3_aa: ASSFGLAGDWERDNEQF
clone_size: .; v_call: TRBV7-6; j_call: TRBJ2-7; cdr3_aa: ASSRQASSYEQY
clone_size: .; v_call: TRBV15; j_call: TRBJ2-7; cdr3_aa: ATSLLRGRDPYEQY
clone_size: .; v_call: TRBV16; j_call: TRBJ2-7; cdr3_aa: ASSQSGRANSYEQY
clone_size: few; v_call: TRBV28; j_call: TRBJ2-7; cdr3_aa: ASSPLAGGSSGEQY
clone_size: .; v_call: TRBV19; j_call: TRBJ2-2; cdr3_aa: ASLRQGRNGELF
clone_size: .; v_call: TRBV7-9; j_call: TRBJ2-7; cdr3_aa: ASSSPSVVHEQY
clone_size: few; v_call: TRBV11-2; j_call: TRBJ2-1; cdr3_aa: ASSFFLSGYNEQF
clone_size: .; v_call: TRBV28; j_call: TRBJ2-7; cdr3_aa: AGQKPGVHEQY
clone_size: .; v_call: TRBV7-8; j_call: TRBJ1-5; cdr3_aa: ASSSRDWWDYSNQPQH
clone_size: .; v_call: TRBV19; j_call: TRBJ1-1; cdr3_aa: ASKWQANTEAF
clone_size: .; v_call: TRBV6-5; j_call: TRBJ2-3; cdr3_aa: ASSYSPSGTDTQY